This T cell receptor beta chain originates from a study of OX40 agonist ivuxolimab in advanced cancers. In the study overall: Of the participants, over 30% had some prior anti-PD-1, anti-PD-L1 or anti-CTLA-4 therapy, which was allowed. Study-wide findings and caveats: CD4+ and CD8+ blood T cells expanded clonally by week 6 at 0.1 to 3.0 mg/kg.

Method: immunoSEQ multiplex PCR; TCRdb's copy keeps in-frame clones and lacks some. The sample consists of about 70,000 clones, roughly 81% of them appearing once. In the case of this clone: Its antigen is not identified.

The CDR3 extends over 15 amino acids. CDR1 is SGHDT and CDR2 is YYEEEE in the germline V gene. The V gene lost 0 bases and the J gene lost 4 bases, with 13 bases spanning the gap. V is TRBV5-6 and J is TRBJ2-5; D remains unclear. This TCR derives from an adult with an advanced solid tumor such as melanoma, head and neck, liver or kidney cancer. The sample here was CD4+ or CD8+ T cells sorted from blood, taken in a trial of the OX40 agonist ivuxolimab. For the CDR3, the DNA is TGTGCCAGCAGCTTGGCGGTTAGGGCTGGAGAGACCCAGTACTTC. Residues: CASSLAVRAGETQYF.